This record concerns one T cell receptor beta chain sequence. Some clones are missing from TCRdb's copy, which holds only in-frame ones; the method was immunoSEQ multiplex PCR. The sample includes about 130,000 clones, more than 60% of them seen just once. This sample is drawn from a study of blood T cell repertoires in COVID-19. Study-wide context: There were acute and convalescent COVID-19 samples, and they came from the United States, Italy and Spain.

The CDR3 has 15 residues. The trim removed 4 bases at V and 6 bases at J, leaving 4 bases unmatched. CDR1 is MGHRA and CDR2 is YSYEKL in the germline V gene. Sequencing used peripheral blood. The clonotype originates from a woman aged 70 to 79 with acute or convalescent COVID-19. The chain joins TRBV4-1 to TRBJ2-2; 11 bases fit TRBD1. The CDR3 sequence is CASSRPGQGAGELFF. The CDR3 region has the DNA TGCGCCAGCAGCCGTCCGGGACAGGGGGCCGGGGAGCTGTTTTTT.